The 6 T cell receptor beta chains below were found in one sample sequenced in a study of blood T cell repertoires in COVID-19. Sequencing was performed with immunoSEQ multiplex PCR; in TCRdb, only in-frame clones are kept and a portion is missing. This table holds 85,000 to 130,000 clones, 82% found once. The sample was peripheral blood. The receptors come from a man aged 60 to 69 with acute or convalescent COVID-19.

The V gene is TRBV2, the J gene TRBJ2-5, with 10 bases lining up with TRBD2. The CDR3 extends over 15 amino acids. After removal of 3 bases from V and 3 bases from J, the junction contained 4 bases not matched to a gene. CDR1 is SNHLY, CDR2 FYNNEI, per germline. CDR3 nucleotides: TGTGCCAGCAGTGACTTGGGACTAGCGAAAGAGACCCAGTACTTC. This translates into CASSDLGLAKETQYF.

This clone was observed a single time. The gene calls are TRBV29-1 and TRBJ1-1, with a weak D call TRBD1 (6 bases). CDR1 is SQVTM, CDR2 ANQGSEA, per germline. CDR3 length: 12 residues. The germline V and J ends were trimmed by 7 bases and 1 base, with 10 bases remaining between them. This CDR3 is CSGEGQNTEAFF. CDR3 DNA: TGCAGCGGGGAGGGACAGAACACTGAAGCTTTCTTT.

This chain connects TRBV3-1 (or the pseudogene TRBV3-2) to TRBJ1-2, with 7 bases matching TRBD1. This CDR3 is 15 amino acids long. With V trimmed by 4 bases and J by 1 base, 6 bases remained unmatched. Germline V gene sequence: CDR1 LGHDT, CDR2 YNNKEL (reference sequence). This CDR3 reads CASSPRQGGNYGYTF. The DNA of the CDR3 is TGTGCCAGCAGCCCGAGACAGGGAGGTAACTATGGCTACACCTTC.

This clone occurred once. J is TRBJ2-1 and V is TRBV11-2; 10 nucleotides align to TRBD2. The CDR3 totals 15 residues. Germline V gene data show CDR1 as SGHAT and CDR2 as FQNNGV. Trimming took 6 bases from V and 6 from J; bases not matched to a gene: 8. The CDR3 here is CASRLPGLALNEQFF. The CDR3 nucleotides are TGTGCCAGCAGATTGCCGGGACTAGCGCTCAATGAGCAGTTCTTC. Full variable domain (rest looked up from reference TRBV11-2 and TRBJ2-1): EAGVAQSPRYKIIEKRQSVAFWCNPISGHATLYWYQQILGQGPKLLIQFQNNGVVDDSQLPKDRFSAERLKGVDSTLKIQPAKLEDSAVYLCASRLPGLALNEQFFGPGTRLTVL.

This chain joins TRBV4-3 and TRBJ2-2, with TRBD1 matching over 7 bases. The CDR3 is made up of 15 amino acids. The junction had 2 bases not matched to a gene; V was cut back by 4 bases and J by 0 bases. CDR1 LGHNA and CDR2 YSLEER come from the germline V gene. The CDR3 DNA reads TGCGCCAGCAGCCTCGGGACAGCGAACACCGGGGAGCTGTTTTTT. Protein product: CASSLGTANTGELFF.

This clone was seen just once. This chain connects TRBV5-4 to TRBJ1-3, with D maybe TRBD1 (6 bases). Germline V gene lookup returns CDR1 SGHNT and CDR2 YYREEE (reference sequence). This CDR3 comprises 14 residues. With 3 bases removed from V and 2 bases from J, the gap between germline ends came to 9 bases. CDR3 DNA: TGTGCCAGCAGCTCCCGGACAGCTGGAAACACCATATATTTT. Translation gives CASSSRTAGNTIYF.